These 29 T cell receptor beta chains originate from one sample sequenced in a study of T cell responses to AZD1222 COVID-19 vaccine. Sequencing was performed with immunoSEQ multiplex PCR; in TCRdb, only in-frame clones are kept and a portion is missing. Of 150,000 to 200,000 clones in the sample, about 89% were seen once. The sample here was peripheral blood, taken on day 0 of MenACWY control vaccination. The receptors were gathered from an adult in good health.

CDR3 in amino acids: CASSLLSDAAQYF. The CDR3 DNA is TGTGCCAGCAGCCTCCTCTCCGATGCGGCCCAGTACTTC. The chain has TRBV11-1 and TRBJ2-5; D ambiguous. V was cut by 5 bases and J by 9 bases, with 16 bases left in between. The CDR3 runs to 13 residues. Per germline, CDR1 SGHAT and CDR2 FQDESV (reference sequence).

This clone was recorded only once. The chain recombines TRBV5-4 with TRBJ1-4, with D uncertain. V was clipped by 4 bases and J by 7 bases, with 11 bases between them. This CDR3 has 13 residues. Germline V CDR1 and CDR2: SGHNT, YYREEE (reference sequence). The CDR3 loop reads CASSLLNSEKLFF. As DNA, the CDR3 is TGTGCCAGCAGCCTCTTGAATAGTGAAAAACTGTTTTTT. Filled out from reference TRBV5-4 and TRBJ1-4, the complete variable domain reads ETGVTQSPTHLIKTRGQQVTLRCSSQSGHNTVSWYQQALGQGPQFIFQYYREEENGRGNFPPRFSGLQFPNYSSELNVNALELDDSALYLCASSLLNSEKLFFGSGTQLSVL.

J is TRBJ2-1 and V is TRBV29-1; D gene unclear. Trimming cost V 4 bases and J 0 bases, with 10 bases left between them. The CDR3 has 14 residues. The germline V gene encodes CDR1 SQVTM and CDR2 ANQGSEA. CDR3 nucleotide sequence: TGCAGCGTTGCTAGGGCGTTCTCCTACAATGAGCAGTTCTTC. Translated, it gives CSVARAFSYNEQFF.

This clone was observed a handful of times. The chain has TRBV15 and TRBJ1-5; D ambiguous. The V gene lost 4 bases and the J gene lost 4 bases, with 14 bases spanning the gap. The CDR3 is 15 amino acids. CDR1 and CDR2 from the germline V gene are LNHNV and YYDKDF (reference sequence). The CDR3 nucleotides are TGTGCCACCAGCACAAGCACAGTGTTTAATCAGCCCCAGCATTTT. Protein sequence: CATSTSTVFNQPQHF.

The chain has TRBV5-1 and TRBJ2-3; 10 bases are shared with TRBD2. The CDR3 runs 16 residues. The germline gives CDR1 SGHRS, CDR2 YFSETQ. V shed 0 bases and J 2 bases; nucleotides not matched to a gene: 3. CDR3 region: CASSLGLAGNTDTQYF. For the CDR3, the DNA is TGCGCCAGCAGCTTGGGACTAGCGGGCAACACAGATACGCAGTATTTT.

Only one count was recorded for this clone. This chain links TRBV11-3 with TRBJ2-5; tentatively, D is TRBD2 (5 bases). V gave up 2 bases and J gave up 3 bases, with 7 bases separating them. Per germline, CDR1 SGHNT and CDR2 YENEEA. The CDR3 has 13 residues. CDR3 region: CASSLRGKETQYF. CDR3 bases: TGTGCCAGCAGCTTAAGAGGGAAAGAGACCCAGTACTTC.

V is TRBV29-1 and J is TRBJ1-4, with D uncertain. Trimming stripped 6 bases from V and 0 bases from J, with 11 bases between. Germline CDR1 SQVTM, CDR2 ANQGSEA. The CDR3 sequence is 14 residues long. CDR3 amino acids: CSVPSSTTNEKLFF. The CDR3 DNA follows: TGCAGCGTGCCTTCCTCCACAACTAATGAAAAACTGTTTTTT.

CDR3 protein: CASSEGRQQETQYF. The CDR3 region has the DNA TGTGCCAGCAGTGAGGGGAGGCAACAAGAGACCCAGTACTTC. V is TRBV2 and J is TRBJ2-5, with D perhaps matching TRBD2 (6 bases). V was trimmed by 3 bases and J by 2 bases, leaving 10 bases between them. The CDR3 spans 14 residues. Per germline, CDR1 SNHLY and CDR2 FYNNEI.

This chain links TRBV6-2 or TRBV6-3 with TRBJ1-6; TRBD1 agrees at 10 bases. The germline V gene has CDR1 MNHEY and CDR2 SVGEGT. The CDR3 has 19 amino acids. V was pared by 2 bases and J by 6 bases, with 13 bases of the junction left unmatched. CDR3 DNA: TGTGCCAGCAGTTACCGCGGCGACAGGGGGCTTGTTCGTAATTCACCCCTCCACTTT. It is translated as CASSYRGDRGLVRNSPLHF.

The genes are TRBV19 and TRBJ2-1; either TRBD1 or TRBD2 may supply D (6 bases each). Germline V lookup: CDR1 LNHDA, CDR2 SQIVND (reference sequence). Trimming cost V 2 bases and J 4 bases, with 15 bases left between them. The CDR3 has 16 amino acids. DNA of the CDR3: TGTGCCAGTAGTATACGTCGGGGGCAGGGTTACAATGAGCAGTTCTTC. Translation gives CASSIRRGQGYNEQFF.

V and J are TRBV7-9 and TRBJ1-5; 8 nucleotides agree with TRBD1. With 6 bases clipped from V and 1 base from J, the junction kept 11 bases outside the gene matches. CDR3 length: 17 residues. The V gene's germline CDR1 is SEHNR and CDR2 FQNEAQ (reference sequence). This chain's CDR3 is CASRRDRGGGSNQPQHF. Written as DNA, the CDR3 is TGTGCCAGCAGGCGTGACAGGGGAGGCGGGAGCAATCAGCCCCAGCATTTT.

In DNA form, the CDR3 reads TGTGCCACCAGCAGAGGAAACAGGGGGCTGATGACTGAAGCTTTCTTT. Protein product: CATSRGNRGLMTEAFF. The chain has TRBV15 and TRBJ1-1; 9 bases map to TRBD1. CDR3 length equals 16 residues. Germline CDR1 LNHNV, CDR2 YYDKDF (reference sequence). Trimming cost V 1 base and J 5 bases; bases outside gene matches: 8.

The CDR3 DNA follows: TGTGCCACCGGGGACAGTGCCTACGAGCAGTACTTC. Its protein product is CATGDSAYEQYF. V gene TRBV10-3 combines with J gene TRBJ2-7, with 7 bases matching TRBD1. The CDR3 length is 12 residues. J lost 2 bases, V lost 10 bases, and 5 bases had no gene match. The germline gives CDR1 ENHRY, CDR2 SYGVKD.

The J gene is TRBJ2-7, the V gene TRBV19; no clear D. V was trimmed by 1 base and J by 6 bases, leaving 19 bases between them. The CDR3 contains 16 residues. From germline, CDR1 is LNHDA and CDR2 SQIVND (reference sequence). The chain's CDR3 is CASSIVQAIPPREQYF. The CDR3 coding sequence is TGTGCCAGTAGTATAGTCCAGGCGATTCCCCCCCGCGAGCAGTACTTC. The full variable domain, completed using reference TRBV19 and TRBJ2-7, is DGGITQSPKYLFRKEGQNVTLSCEQNLNHDAMYWYRQDPGQGLRLIYYSQIVNDFQKGDIAEGYSVSREKKESFPLTVTSAQKNPTAFYLCASSIVQAIPPREQYFGPGTRLTVT.

This chain links TRBV30 with TRBJ2-1, with D possibly being TRBD1 or TRBD2 (6 bases each). This CDR3 contains 12 residues. Germline CDR1 and CDR2: GTSNPN and SVGIG (reference sequence). V was shortened by 3 bases and J by 10 bases, with 13 bases between the two germline ends. The CDR3 region is CAWSLGGGEQFF. As DNA, the CDR3 is TGTGCCTGGAGCCTGGGGGGCGGGGAGCAGTTCTTC.

J is TRBJ2-7 and V is TRBV19; D unresolved. This CDR3 has 16 residues. Trimming stripped 3 bases from V and 0 bases from J, with 15 bases between. Germline loops: CDR1 LNHDA, CDR2 SQIVND (reference sequence). The CDR3 region has the DNA TGTGCCAGTAGTATCACAAGAGCCGCCAGCTCCTACGAGCAGTACTTC. Residues: CASSITRAASSYEQYF.

CDR3 residues: CASKLETNTGELFF. In nucleotides, the CDR3 is TGTGCCAGCAAGCTAGAGACGAACACCGGGGAGCTGTTTTTT. This sequence joins TRBV27 and TRBJ2-2; D call uncertain. Germline V CDR1 and CDR2: MNHEY, SMNVEV (reference sequence). V lost 7 bases and J 0 bases, leaving 9 bases between the germline ends. This CDR3 contains 14 residues.

The rearrangement uses TRBV25-1 and TRBJ2-1; D perhaps matches TRBD2 (5 bases). The CDR3 runs 11 residues. Trimming stripped 3 bases from V and 10 bases from J, with 7 bases between. The germline CDR1 and CDR2 sequences are MGHDK and SYGVNS. The CDR3 DNA is TGTGCCAGCAGTGAGGGAGTCGAGCAGTTCTTC. Translation: CASSEGVEQFF. The full variable domain, in which reference TRBV25-1 and TRBJ2-1 provide the parts outside the CDR3, is EADIYQTPRYLVIGTGKKITLECSQTMGHDKMYWYQQDPGMELHLIHYSYGVNSTEKGDLSSESTVSRIRTEHFPLTLESARPSHTSQYLCASSEGVEQFFGPGTRLTVL.

On this clone: The junction departs from germline at one end; a sequencing error may be responsible. The genes are TRBV4-1 and TRBJ2-3; 7 bases are shared with TRBD1. Germline CDR1 is MGHRA and CDR2 is YSYEKL. The CDR3 extends over 15 amino acids. CDR3 region: CASRQGTASTDTQYF. DNA for the CDR3: TGCGCCAGCAGGCAAGGGACAGCCAGCACAGATACGCAGTATTTT.

The chain uses TRBV5-4 and TRBJ2-1, with D perhaps given as TRBD1 or TRBD2 (5 bases each). V lost 4 bases and J lost 1, with 9 bases in between. The CDR3 consists of 14 residues. Germline assignment: CDR1 SGHNT and CDR2 YYREEE (reference sequence). The CDR3 reads CASSRGVSYNEQFF. The CDR3 DNA follows: TGTGCCAGCAGCCGGGGCGTGTCCTACAATGAGCAGTTCTTC.

The chain employs TRBV2 and TRBJ2-5; the D gene is possibly TRBD1 (6 bases). This CDR3 comprises 14 residues. The germline V and J ends were trimmed by 6 bases and 0 bases, with 11 bases remaining between them. Looked up from germline, CDR1 is SNHLY and CDR2 is FYNNEI. CDR3 DNA sequence: TGTGCCAGCAGGGTAGACAGGAACCAAGAGACCCAGTACTTC. The encoded protein is CASRVDRNQETQYF.

Only one count was recorded for this clone. This chain joins TRBV30 and TRBJ2-7; TRBD1 matches at 8 bases. Germline CDR1 reads GTSNPN; CDR2 reads SVGIG (reference sequence). Unmatched junction bases numbered 11, after V lost 0 bases and J lost 7 bases. The CDR3 has 15 amino acids. The CDR3 nucleotides are TGTGCCTGGAGTGTACGAACAGGGGGGCAGCAGGAGCAGTACTTC. Protein product: CAWSVRTGGQQEQYF.

This CDR3 is CASSLNGQPQHF. CDR3 nucleotide sequence: TGTGCCAGCAGCCTGAACGGTCAGCCCCAGCATTTT. J is TRBJ1-5 and V is TRBV7-9; no definite D call. The CDR3 is 12 amino acids. Per germline, CDR1 SEHNR and CDR2 FQNEAQ (reference sequence). Deletions cut 5 bases from V and 6 bases from J, with 8 bases between.

The genes are TRBV14 and TRBJ2-7; no definite D call. V shed 0 bases and J shed 3 bases, with 3 bases lying between them. This CDR3 has 12 residues. In germline, CDR1 is SGHDN, CDR2 FVKESK. Written as DNA, the CDR3 is TGTGCCAGCAGCCAAGAATTCTACGAGCAGTACTTC. Amino acid sequence: CASSQEFYEQYF.

This rearrangement joins TRBV19 to TRBJ1-2; no reliable D call. Deletions cut 5 bases from V and 5 bases from J, with 18 bases between. Germline V gene lookup returns CDR1 LNHDA and CDR2 SQIVND (reference sequence). This CDR3 region has 15 residues. CDR3 in amino acids: CASSGAGSGAYGYTF. The CDR3 nucleotides are TGTGCCAGTAGTGGAGCCGGGTCGGGCGCATATGGCTACACCTTC.

This sequence joins TRBV7-8 and TRBJ1-6; perhaps TRBD1 as D (5 bases). Trimming shortened V by 0 bases and J by 0 bases, and 15 bases separated the two germline ends. Germline V gives CDR1 SGHVS, CDR2 FQNEAQ. The CDR3 totals 19 residues. The CDR3 reads CASSLARVAGSSYNSPLHF. DNA for the CDR3: TGTGCCAGCAGCTTAGCTCGGGTGGCAGGGTCCTCCTATAATTCACCCCTCCACTTT.

CDR3 in amino acids: CASRTVSGANVLTF. CDR3 in DNA: TGCGCCAGCAGGACAGTCTCTGGGGCCAACGTCCTGACTTTC. The V and J genes are TRBV5-1 and TRBJ2-6; weak D call: TRBD1 (5 bases). CDR3 length equals 14 residues. Germline V gene data show CDR1 as SGHRS and CDR2 as YFSETQ. Trimming took 5 bases from V and 0 from J, leaving 6 bases between them.

A single count supports this clone. The genes are TRBV15 and TRBJ1-2; D not certain. CDR3 length: 14 amino acids. The germline V gene encodes CDR1 LNHNV and CDR2 YYDKDF (reference sequence). Trimming took 4 bases from V and 9 from J, leaving 18 bases between them. For the CDR3, the DNA is TGTGCCACCAGCACTCGGGAGACCGGAGCTAGCTACACCTTC. Its protein is CATSTRETGASYTF.

The rearrangement joins TRBV27 to TRBJ2-7; no reliable D call. Trimming removed 4 bases from V and 0 bases from J, with 4 bases in between. This CDR3 region has 12 residues. Germline V gene sequence: CDR1 MNHEY, CDR2 SMNVEV (reference sequence). DNA for the CDR3: TGTGCCAGCAGTTCCCTCTCCTACGAGCAGTACTTC. Encoded protein: CASSSLSYEQYF.